This TCR beta chain was captured by sequencing in a study of T cell responses to AZD1222 COVID-19 vaccine. Broader study findings: Most donors were white British and more were female, and clonal diversity was possibly underestimated.

TCRdb keeps only in-frame clones here, not all; method: immunoSEQ multiplex PCR. The profile covers roughly 120,000 clones, with approximately 89% appearing a single time and 4.5% to 6% taken by the ten largest. Of note for this clone: The antigen is unknown.

CDR3 size: 15 residues. V lost 8 bases, J lost 5 bases, and 9 bases stayed unmatched. Per germline, CDR1 MNHEY and CDR2 SVGAGI. This rearrangement joins TRBV6-5 to TRBJ1-6, with 7 bases matching TRBD1. The sample was peripheral blood, taken on day 0 of AZD1222 vaccination. This receptor was obtained from an adult in good health. The CDR3 protein is CASEGGASNNSPLHF. CDR3 nucleotides: TGTGCCAGCGAAGGGGGCGCGTCCAATAATTCACCCCTCCACTTT.